In its sample, the clone carrying this T cell receptor beta chain was seen a few times. The authors built TCR beta libraries using iRepertoire HTBI primers and Arm-PCR of CDR3 regions. As handled by the study authors: Identified segments across samples numbered roughly 62 TRBV and over 13 TRBJ. TCRdb used MiXCR to reprocess the multiplex PCR reads, holding one entry per CDR3 protein. None of the V and J calls come from the authors' own analysis; TCRdb made them. The sample lists 500,000 to 700,000 distinct CDR3 sequences, 15% to 20% seen once, with approximately 18% in the top ten. CDR1 SGHAT and CDR2 FQNNGV come from the germline V gene. V was pared by 5 bases and J by 10 bases, with 18 bases between. The CDR3 sequence is 14 residues long. The data belong to a study of regulatory T cells in long-lasting Graves disease. Time point indicated: newly diagnosed GD, antithyroid drugs for less than 3 months. PBMC-extracted RNA yielded the TCR library. Into tubes containing EDTA, roughly 8.8 milliliters of peripheral blood were drawn.

These same records also appear under a second study, on T cells in Graves' hyperthyroidism and ophthalmopathy. This second study notes: In the blood, most expanded thyroid clonotypes above 0.001 appeared as well.

The sequence came from a woman aged 25-40 years with Graves disease. The sequenced sample was peripheral blood mononuclear cells (PBMCs), obtained at new diagnosis, from a patient treated with antithyroid drugs. V gene TRBV11-2 combines with J gene TRBJ2-1, with D tentatively TRBD2 (5 bases). The CDR3 protein is CASSHSATPREQFF. The CDR3 DNA is TGTGCCAGCAGCCATAGCGCCACCCCACGCGAGCAGTTCTTC.